This T cell receptor beta chain stems from a study of cytomegalovirus exposure and HLA in healthy donors. Study-wide points: In an earlier analysis, about 87% or about 30%: the productive usage of most TCR beta V segments.

Primers included in the PCR were 60 Vbeta and 13 Jbeta primers. The assay was immunoSEQ multiplex PCR, and TCRdb's table has in-frame clones only and misses some. The profile shows around 200,000 clones, more than 75% of them singletons. This CDR3 contains 13 residues. Per germline, CDR1 SGDLS and CDR2 YYNGEE. The V gene lost 2 bases and the J gene lost 7 bases, with 12 bases spanning the gap. A note on this clone: As yet, its antigen is unknown.

This sequence originates from a woman aged 45-59 years in good health and CMV-seropositive. The specimen was PBMCs. V gene TRBV9 combines with J gene TRBJ1-2; possible D gene TRBD1, 6 bases. The CDR3 is CASSVDQGFGYTF. The CDR3 DNA reads as TGTGCCAGCAGCGTCGATCAGGGGTTTGGCTACACCTTC.